This TCR beta chain was sequenced in a study of shared clonotypes between healthy human individuals. As for the study in general: CD4 naive cells filled three plates per donor, CD4 memory three, CD8 naive two and CD8 memory one.

This clone was observed a few times. The antigen remains undetermined. Libraries were prepared by immunoSEQ multiplex PCR; TCRdb keeps only in-frame clonotypes and omits some of them. The repertoire holds roughly 2,500,000 clones, with 80% to 95% as singletons. With V trimmed by 3 bases and J by 8 bases, 3 bases remained unmatched. The CDR3 is made up of 11 amino acids. The germline V gene encodes CDR1 GTSNPN and CDR2 SVGIG (reference sequence). A CD45RA-negative memory subset and a CD45RA+ naive subset were separated from the CD4+ cells. Findings and caveats of the study: Generally, estimated richness proved larger in naive subsets than it did in memory subsets. Clonotype sharing across a handful of donors was observed for 4% to 6.5% of naive CD4 clonotypes.

The chain is built from TRBV30 and TRBJ1-1; 7 bases agree with TRBD1. Sequences were obtained from naive CD4+ T cells from PBMCs. Noted subset: CD45RA+ positively selected. This receptor was obtained from a man aged 18 to 29 in good health. Some clones in this sample may be carry-over from other donors' samples. CDR3 in DNA: TGTGCCTGGAGGGACAGGCAGGAAGCTTTCTTT. Amino acids: CAWRDRQEAFF.